This T cell receptor (beta chain) is from a study of cytomegalovirus exposure and HLA in healthy donors. Findings and limits, study-wide: A reported reduction in N-insertions relative to the roughly 610-donor mean was seen in an Asian-associated ancestry cluster in a later analysis.

Of note for this clone: What it binds is not known.

Vbeta (60) and Jbeta (13) primers were used in the PCR. The assay was immunoSEQ multiplex PCR, and TCRdb's table has in-frame clones only and misses some. The sample carries 200,000 or so clones, roughly four fifths recorded once. The sample comprised PBMCs. The clonotype was recovered from a woman between 50 and 59 years old in good health and CMV-seropositive.

CDR3 DNA: TGTGCCAGCAGCCGGACCGGACAGGGGGACTACGAGCAGTACTTC. This translates into CASSRTGQGDYEQYF. The chain links TRBV5-4 to TRBJ2-7, with 10 positions matching TRBD1. The J segment lost 3 bases and the V segment lost 4 bases, leaving 7 bases of the junction unmatched. CDR1 and CDR2 (germline): SGHNT, YYREEE (reference sequence). The CDR3 loop spans 15 amino acids.